This T cell receptor beta chain was recorded in a study of blood T cell repertoires in COVID-19. Overall study: Both acute and convalescent COVID-19 samples were obtained from the United States, Italy and Spain.

V was shortened by 5 bases and J by 7 bases, with 17 bases between the two germline ends. This CDR3 is built from 14 residues. Germline CDR1 MDHEN, CDR2 SYDVKM. The data were produced by immunoSEQ multiplex PCR, yet TCRdb's version contains in-frame clones alone and is incomplete. The top ten hold over 35% of the sample, which has 70,000 to 85,000 clones, more than 70% seen once. The chain couples TRBV28 to TRBJ1-2; D ambiguous. This sequence was found in a man older than 75 with active or convalescent COVID-19. The specimen sequenced was peripheral blood. This CDR3 reads CASSNRGGLSGYTF. DNA for the CDR3: TGTGCCAGCAGTAACCGAGGAGGGCTTAGTGGCTACACCTTC.